Listed below are T cell receptor beta chains from one sample, sequenced in a study of blood T cell repertoires in COVID-19. Using immunoSEQ multiplex PCR, the repertoire was profiled, and TCRdb retains in-frame clones only, with some absent. Here the sample spans about 83,000 clones, around 76% being singletons. Sequencing was done on a sample of peripheral blood. The receptors come from a woman of 80 years or more with active or convalescent COVID-19. Both conserved end residues are trimmed from each CDR3. The order of the fields is J gene, CDR3 length, clone size, V gene, CDR3 protein. The size entry is marked missing in some rows and otherwise reads once, few, many or a size class.

TRBJ1-4,13,.,TRBV20-1,SASRGAATNEKLF
TRBJ2-7,14,few,TRBV7-8,ASSARVSGGSYEQY
TRBJ1-6,14,.,TRBV3-1/TRBV3-2,ASSQARGQANSPLH
TRBJ2-3,11,.,TRBV10-1,ASSQGTVYTQY
TRBJ2-1,9,.,TRBV20-1,SAPRGDKQF
TRBJ1-3,13,once,TRBV15,ATSSDRGSGNTIY
TRBJ1-5,13,.,TRBV7-8,ASSLAGQGHQPQH
TRBJ1-1,11,.,TRBV7-2,ASRFNRGPEAF
TRBJ2-5,14,.,TRBV5-4,ASSPRASGGKETQY
TRBJ2-1,9,few,TRBV20-1,SAAIQGFWF
TRBJ1-1,11,.,TRBV6-2/TRBV6-3,ASSYNGYTEAF
TRBJ2-2,13,.,TRBV6-5,ASRPGGPNTGELF
TRBJ1-2,12,.,TRBV15,ATSRGGVYYGYT
TRBJ1-2,12,.,TRBV19,ASHGQGTNYGYT
TRBJ2-1,11,.,TRBV5-1,ASSLDIDNEQF
TRBJ2-7,13,.,TRBV9,ASSVVAAPEYEQY
TRBJ1-2,13,.,TRBV19,ASSKGQGLDYGYT
TRBJ2-7,15,.,TRBV11-2,ASSRPGLAGGSYEQY
TRBJ2-7,16,.,TRBV9,ASSVEPQVLGGVGEQY
TRBJ2-3,14,.,TRBV9,ASTRTGTGNTDTQY
TRBJ2-5,10,once,TRBV7-2,ASSPNPETQY
TRBJ2-3,15,.,TRBV10-3,AISERGGPEGTDTQY
TRBJ2-3,13,.,TRBV7-3,ASSLNLAGTDTQY
TRBJ2-7,13,.,TRBV3-1/TRBV3-2,ASSPGLAGGRVQY
TRBJ2-2,15,.,TRBV27,ASSLHQPVSSTGELF
TRBJ2-1,12,.,TRBV28,ASSLFGEGNEQF
TRBJ1-4,11,.,TRBV29-1,SVFQGLGEKLF
TRBJ1-2,14,.,TRBV7-8,ASSSSTTGGNYGYT
TRBJ1-5,12,.,TRBV5-6,ASSLGQGSQPQH
TRBJ1-1,11,.,TRBV30,AWTGSEGTEAF
TRBJ1-2,13,few,TRBV14,ASSQLDRPDGGYT
TRBJ2-2,13,.,TRBV6-5,ASSRGGFETGELF
TRBJ1-6,13,.,TRBV10-2,ASSEAGGYNSPLH
TRBJ1-5,14,few,TRBV11-2,ASSLGPGGPDQPQH
TRBJ2-7,11,.,TRBV3-1/TRBV3-2,ASSPTSSYEQY
TRBJ1-5,12,.,TRBV21-1,AIKGGTRNQPQH
TRBJ2-5,13,.,TRBV6-2/TRBV6-3,ASSYPTIGEETQY
TRBJ2-7,11,.,TRBV30,AWSRDRGAEQY
TRBJ1-5,14,.,TRBV7-8,ASSFSAAVGGQPQH
TRBJ1-2,11,.,TRBV5-1,ASSPSTGNGYT
TRBJ1-5,12,.,TRBV7-9,ASSFIGDNQPQH
TRBJ2-1,12,once,TRBV27,ASSFTRLVNEQF
TRBJ1-6,13,few,TRBV7-3,ASSRQGGYNSPLH
TRBJ1-2,12,.,TRBV6-1,ASSETQGDYGYT